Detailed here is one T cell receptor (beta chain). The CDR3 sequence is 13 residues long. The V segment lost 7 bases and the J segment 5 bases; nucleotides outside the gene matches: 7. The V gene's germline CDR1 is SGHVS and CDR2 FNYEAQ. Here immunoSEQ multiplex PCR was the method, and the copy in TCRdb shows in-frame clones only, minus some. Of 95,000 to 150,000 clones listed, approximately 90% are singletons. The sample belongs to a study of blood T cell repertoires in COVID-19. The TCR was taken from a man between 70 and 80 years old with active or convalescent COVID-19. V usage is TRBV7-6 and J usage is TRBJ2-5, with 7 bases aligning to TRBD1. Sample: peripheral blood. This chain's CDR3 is CASTPTGVETQYF. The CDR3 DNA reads TGTGCCAGCACCCCTACAGGGGTTGAGACCCAGTACTTC.